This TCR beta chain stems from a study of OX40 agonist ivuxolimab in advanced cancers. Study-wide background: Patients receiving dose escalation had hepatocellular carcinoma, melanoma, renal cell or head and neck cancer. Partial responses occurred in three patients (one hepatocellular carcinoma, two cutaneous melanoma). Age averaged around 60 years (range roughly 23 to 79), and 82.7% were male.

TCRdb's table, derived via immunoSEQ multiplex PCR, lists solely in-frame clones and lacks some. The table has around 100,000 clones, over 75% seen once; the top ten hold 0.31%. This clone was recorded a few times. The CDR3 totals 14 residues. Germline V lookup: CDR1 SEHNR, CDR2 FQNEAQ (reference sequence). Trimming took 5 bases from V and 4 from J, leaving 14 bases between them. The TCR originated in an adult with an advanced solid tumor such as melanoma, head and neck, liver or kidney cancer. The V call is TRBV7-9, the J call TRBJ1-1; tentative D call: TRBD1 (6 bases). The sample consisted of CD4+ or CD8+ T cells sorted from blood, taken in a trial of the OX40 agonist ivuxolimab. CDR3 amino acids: CASSAQGFGTEAFF. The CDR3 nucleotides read TGTGCCAGCAGCGCACAGGGTTTTGGCACTGAAGCTTTCTTT.